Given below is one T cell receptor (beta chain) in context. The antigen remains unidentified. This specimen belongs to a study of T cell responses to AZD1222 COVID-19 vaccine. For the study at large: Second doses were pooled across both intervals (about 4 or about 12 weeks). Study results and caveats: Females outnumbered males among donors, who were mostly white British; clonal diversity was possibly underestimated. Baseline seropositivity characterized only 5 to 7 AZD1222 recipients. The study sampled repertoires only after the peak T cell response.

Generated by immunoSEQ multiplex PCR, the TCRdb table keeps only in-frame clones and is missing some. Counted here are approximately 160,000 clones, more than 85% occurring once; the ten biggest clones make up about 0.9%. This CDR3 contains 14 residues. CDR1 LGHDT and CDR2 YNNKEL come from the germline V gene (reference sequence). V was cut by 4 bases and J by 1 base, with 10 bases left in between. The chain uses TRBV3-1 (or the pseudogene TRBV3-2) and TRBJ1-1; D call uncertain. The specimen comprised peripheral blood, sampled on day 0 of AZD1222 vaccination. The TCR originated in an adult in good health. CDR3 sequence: CASSLGPTNTEAFF. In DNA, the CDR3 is TGTGCCAGCAGCCTAGGACCGACGAACACTGAAGCTTTCTTT.